This T cell receptor (beta chain) was sequenced for a study of T cell responses to AZD1222 COVID-19 vaccine. Study-level background: It was second doses at about 4 or about 12 weeks that were pooled. Study-level results: Once two AZD1222 doses were given, Spike-specific TCR breadth and depth went up. Among the donors, most were white British and more were female, and clonal diversity was possibly underestimated.

Clones were read by immunoSEQ multiplex PCR, and TCRdb kept only the in-frame ones, dropping some. The sample records some 170,000 clones, roughly 91% being singletons. In germline, CDR1 is MDHEN, CDR2 SYDVKM. The CDR3 runs to 19 residues. Trimming shortened V by 2 bases and J by 2 bases, and 23 bases separated the two germline ends. Regarding this clone: As yet, its antigen is unknown.

The specimen was peripheral blood, collected on day 0 of AZD1222 vaccination. The rearrangement links TRBV28 to TRBJ2-3; no firm D call. The TCR comes from an adult in good health. CDR3: CASSLEIGIPTLDTDTQYF. CDR3 bases: TGTGCCAGCAGTTTAGAAATAGGCATCCCCACTCTCGACACAGATACGCAGTATTTT.